The clone carrying this TCR beta chain was counted only a few times. Its antigen remains unidentified. This sequence may be a read error, since a much larger clone differs from it by one base. Deletions cut 4 bases from V and 1 base from J, with 13 bases between. The germline V gene has CDR1 LGHDT and CDR2 YNNKEL (reference sequence). The CDR3 loop spans 15 amino acids. This sample was taken from a study of neurological immune-mediated disorders. 5'RACE employing 10-nucleotide random UMIs yielded the cDNA. TCRdb re-derived calls from the 5' RACE reads in MiXCR, one entry per CDR3 protein. The sample lists 50,000 to 70,000 distinct CDR3 sequences, around 3.7% occurring once. General study results and limits: TCR clonal expansion peaked in HTLV-1-associated myelopathy patients and was lowest in multiple sclerosis patients. None of the CDR3 amino acid sequences of expanded clones were shared across subjects, and this suggested private repertoires in all groups. One related-CDR3 cluster, which may be a signature, held the repertoires of 18 of 34 multiple sclerosis patients after phylogenetic grouping.

The sample taken for sequencing was PBMCs. The TCR comes from a man aged 35-49 years with multiple sclerosis. The chain recombines TRBV3-1 with TRBJ1-1, with D possibly TRBD1 on 5 matching bases. The CDR3 here is CASSPSGTGNTEAFF. CDR3 nucleotide sequence: TGTGCCAGCAGCCCCAGCGGGACCGGGAACACTGAAGCTTTCTTT.